This TCR beta chain is from a study of T-cell memory formation after mild COVID-19. Background on the study: Each donor largely had its own TCR clusters.

Concerning this clonotype itself: The antigen is unknown. One end of the junction is discordant with germline, which a read error may explain.

One entry per CDR3 protein results from TCRdb running MiXCR on the 5' RACE reads. The sample lists 550,000 to 600,000 distinct CDR3 sequences; approximately 21% were seen once. Whole-study findings and limits: Confirmation of SARS-CoV-2 specificity was lacking for second-wave clones peaking day 37. Day 15 to 85 contracting clones showed balanced CD4/CD8; later expanders leaned CD4+.

This sequence originates from an adult woman who had mild COVID-19 (a few samples of this study predate the infection). Cell type and time point are not known. The sample was PBMCs or a T cell subset sorted from them (not recorded which).

The CDR3 DNA follows: TGTGCCAGCAGTTTTGGGGGACAGGGCAACTTC. Its protein product is CASSFGGQGNF. The rearrangement uses TRBV12-3 or TRBV12-4 and TRBJ2-7, with 9 bases that match TRBD1. There are 11 residues in the CDR3.